Presented here are 26 T cell receptor beta chains from one specimen sequenced in a study of T cell changes during pregnancy in multiple sclerosis. TCRdb's table, derived via immunoSEQ multiplex PCR, lists solely in-frame clones and lacks some. Among under 65,000 clones listed, roughly nine tenths were seen once. This specimen consisted of peripheral blood, obtained in the first trimester of pregnancy. The source is a female donor in good health, enrolled as a control in a pregnancy study.

The chain recombines TRBV7-2 with TRBJ2-1; TRBD2 is a possible D gene (5 bases). Per germline, CDR1 SGHTA and CDR2 FQGNSA. The V end was cut by 5 bases, the J end by 3 bases, with 14 bases between. There are 15 residues in the CDR3. CDR3 residues: CASSTRGAHYNEQFF. The CDR3 DNA sequence: TGTGCCAGCAGCACCCGGGGAGCGCACTACAATGAGCAGTTCTTC.

This chain connects TRBV10-3 to TRBJ1-1, with 8 bases fitting TRBD1. Germline CDR1 and CDR2: ENHRY and SYGVKD. The CDR3 consists of 18 residues. V gave up 6 bases and J gave up 3 bases; unmatched junction bases: 18. The CDR3 DNA sequence: TGTGCCATCAGAGCTATACCCTTCGGACAGGGAGGACACACTGAAGCTTTCTTT. Translated: CAIRAIPFGQGGHTEAFF.

This rearrangement joins TRBV13 to TRBJ2-7, with D possibly TRBD2 on 5 matching bases. From germline, CDR1 is PRHDT and CDR2 FYEKMQ (reference sequence). The germline V and J ends were trimmed by 6 bases and 0 bases, with 12 bases remaining between them. This CDR3 region has 14 residues. CDR3 DNA: TGTGCCAGCAGACCCGCCGGGGTCTCCTACGAGCAGTACTTC. This encodes CASRPAGVSYEQYF.

V and J are TRBV2 and TRBJ2-3; no reliable D call. The CDR3 consists of 16 residues. Trimming cost V 3 bases and J 6 bases, with 19 bases left between them. Per germline, CDR1 SNHLY and CDR2 FYNNEI. This CDR3 is CASSEGMGNYGDTQYF. As DNA, the CDR3 is TGTGCCAGCAGTGAGGGTATGGGCAATTATGGGGATACGCAGTATTTT.

V gene TRBV28 combines with J gene TRBJ2-5, with D tentatively TRBD1 (6 bases). The CDR3 length is 15 residues. The germline gives CDR1 MDHEN, CDR2 SYDVKM. The V end was cut by 1 base, the J end by 2 bases, with 11 bases between. The DNA of the CDR3 is TGTGCCAGCAGTTTATTACAGGGCCAGCAAGAGACCCAGTACTTC. It translates to CASSLLQGQQETQYF.

The V call is TRBV6-5, the J call TRBJ2-5, with D possibly TRBD1 on 5 matching bases. The germline V gene encodes CDR1 MNHEY and CDR2 SVGAGI. This CDR3 has 13 amino acids. Trimming took off 2 bases at V and 4 bases at J, with 8 bases between the two ends. Here the CDR3 reads CASSYPQGETQYF. The DNA for the CDR3 is TGTGCCAGCAGTTACCCGCAGGGAGAGACCCAGTACTTC.

As DNA, the CDR3 is TGTGCCAGCAGTTACACTGGACAGAGTCAGACCCAGTACTTC. Its translation: CASSYTGQSQTQYF. The V call is TRBV6-5, the J call TRBJ2-5, with D possibly being TRBD1 (6 bases). Trimming pared 2 bases from V and 6 bases from J, leaving 13 bases between. Germline lookup yields CDR1 MNHEY and CDR2 SVGAGI. The CDR3 has 14 residues.

The V call is TRBV7-3, the J call TRBJ2-1, with a tentative D call TRBD2 (5 bases). V was shortened by 3 bases and J by 2 bases, with 11 bases between the two germline ends. The V gene's germline CDR1 is SGHTA and CDR2 FQGTGA. This CDR3 has 15 residues. The DNA of the CDR3 is TGTGCCAGCAGCTTCGGACTGCATACCTACAATGAGCAGTTCTTC. Translated: CASSFGLHTYNEQFF. The entire variable domain, with the rest obtained from reference TRBV7-3 and TRBJ2-1, is as follows: GAGVSQTPSNKVTEKGKYVELRCDPISGHTALYWYRQSLGQGPEFLIYFQGTGAADDSGLPNDRFFAVRPEGSVSTLKIQRTERGDSAVYLCASSFGLHTYNEQFFGPGTRLTVL.

This chain connects TRBV21-1 to TRBJ1-1. TRBV21-1 is a documented pseudogene. CDR3 size: 17 residues. The CDR3 sequence is CASSKVGGQARTTEAFF. DNA for the CDR3: TGTGCCAGCAGCAAAGTAGGCGGGCAGGCGCGGACCACTGAAGCTTTCTTT.

V gene TRBV7-9 combines with J gene TRBJ2-3, with a possible D match to TRBD2 (7 bases). CDR1 is SEHNR and CDR2 is FQNEAQ in the germline V gene (reference sequence). The CDR3 totals 16 residues. Trimming stripped 5 bases from V and 2 bases from J, with 17 bases between. The CDR3 is CASSPLGGGPTDTQYF. CDR3 nucleotides: TGTGCCAGCAGCCCGCTAGGGGGAGGGCCCACAGATACGCAGTATTTT.

The chain employs TRBV7-8 and TRBJ1-4; D may be TRBD1 (5 bases). In germline, CDR1 is SGHVS, CDR2 FQNEAQ. Between the trimmed V and J ends, which lost 5 bases and 3 bases, there was a span of 22 bases. This CDR3 is 18 amino acids long. The CDR3 protein is CASSHYPRGGASNEKLFF. In DNA, the CDR3 is TGTGCCAGCAGCCACTATCCAAGAGGAGGGGCCTCTAATGAAAAACTGTTTTTT.

J is TRBJ2-3 and V is TRBV11-2, with 7 bases that match TRBD2. V was clipped by 0 bases and J by 9 bases; unmatched bases: 12. The CDR3 contains 16 residues. Germline lookup yields CDR1 SGHAT and CDR2 FQNNGV. In DNA form, the CDR3 reads TGTGCCAGCAGCTTAGATGCGGGAGCTACCTCCCTCACGCAGTATTTT. Translating gives CASSLDAGATSLTQYF.

V is TRBV19 and J is TRBJ1-2, with no clear D. The CDR3 has 16 amino acids. Trimming removed 3 bases at V and 6 bases at J, with 20 bases between. The germline V gene has CDR1 LNHDA and CDR2 SQIVND (reference sequence). The CDR3 region is CASSIGVGILSHGYTF. In DNA form, the CDR3 reads TGTGCCAGTAGTATCGGGGTGGGGATCCTCAGCCATGGCTACACCTTC.

The gene calls are TRBV6-5 and TRBJ1-3, with 8 bases identical to TRBD1. The trim removed 4 bases at V and 1 base at J, leaving 6 bases unmatched. The CDR3 runs 16 residues. Germline-derived CDR1 and CDR2 are MNHEY and SVGAGI. The CDR3 protein is CASSSDRVKSGNTIYF. CDR3 nucleotides: TGTGCCAGCAGTTCGGACAGGGTAAAATCTGGAAACACCATATATTTT.

This clone showed up just a few times. The chain uses TRBV6-5 and TRBJ2-7; 7 bases fit TRBD1. V lost 5 bases and J lost 7; bases outside the gene matches: 8. This CDR3 is built from 13 residues. Looked up from germline, CDR1 is MNHEY and CDR2 is SVGAGI. CDR3 DNA: TGTGCCAGCAGTCTGAGGGGACAGATGGAGCAGTACTTC. This encodes CASSLRGQMEQYF.

The chain has TRBV2 and TRBJ2-1; D possibly corresponds to TRBD2 (5 bases). The germline V gene has CDR1 SNHLY and CDR2 FYNNEI. The CDR3 covers 13 residues. The V end was cut by 5 bases, the J end by 9 bases, with 14 bases between. The CDR3 protein is CASSYLAEGEQFF. CDR3 sequence (DNA): TGTGCCAGCAGTTACTTGGCTGAGGGTGAGCAGTTCTTC. Filled out from reference TRBV2 and TRBJ2-1, the complete variable domain reads EPEVTQTPSHQVTQMGQEVILRCVPISNHLYFYWYRQILGQKVEFLVSFYNNEISEKSEIFDDQFSVERPDGSNFTLKIRSTKLEDSAMYFCASSYLAEGEQFFGPGTRLTVL.

V usage is TRBV5-4 and J usage is TRBJ2-3, with 9 bases identical to TRBD2. V was clipped by 4 bases and J by 2 bases; unmatched bases: 5. Germline V gene data show CDR1 as SGHNT and CDR2 as YYREEE (reference sequence). CDR3 length equals 15 residues. The DNA for the CDR3 is TGTGCCAGCAGCCCGCTAGCGGGGCACACAGATACGCAGTATTTT. This gives the protein CASSPLAGHTDTQYF.

This chain connects TRBV5-4 to TRBJ2-1; TRBD2 agrees at 8 bases. J gave up 4 bases and V 6 bases, and 6 bases lay outside the gene matches. The V gene's germline CDR1 is SGHNT and CDR2 YYREEE (reference sequence). This CDR3 has 14 amino acids. For the CDR3, the DNA is TGTGCCAGCACCCCGGGAGGGGGTTACAATGAGCAGTTCTTC. Residues: CASTPGGGYNEQFF.

This clone was counted between two and nine times. V usage is TRBV11-1 and J usage is TRBJ1-1, with D unclear. The CDR3 totals 15 residues. The germline CDR1 and CDR2 sequences are SGHAT and FQDESV (reference sequence). The V end was cut by 0 bases, the J end by 3 bases, with 11 bases between. CDR3 sequence reads: CASSLAVTRDTEAFF. The CDR3 DNA reads as TGTGCCAGCAGCTTAGCGGTGACCCGGGACACTGAAGCTTTCTTT.

The chain carries TRBV5-6 and TRBJ1-3; TRBD1 agrees at 9 bases. The germline gives CDR1 SGHDT, CDR2 YYEEEE. The junction had 4 bases not matched to a gene; V was cut back by 3 bases and J by 3 bases. This CDR3 has 15 residues. The CDR3 bases are TGTGCCAGCAGCTGGGACAGGGCGGTTGGAAACACCATATATTTT. The encoded protein is CASSWDRAVGNTIYF.

The V call is TRBV7-9, the J call TRBJ1-2, with no clear D. This CDR3 has 15 residues. With 1 base removed from V and 8 bases from J, the gap between germline ends came to 17 bases. Germline lookup yields CDR1 SEHNR and CDR2 FQNEAQ (reference sequence). CDR3 DNA sequence: TGTGCCAGCAGCTTAGATTTCGGGAGCGGGGTAGGCTACACCTTC. Amino acids: CASSLDFGSGVGYTF.

The chain links TRBV6-5 to TRBJ1-6; 7 nucleotides line up with TRBD1. With V trimmed by 4 bases and J by 7 bases, 10 bases remained unmatched. The CDR3 consists of 16 residues. Germline V lookup: CDR1 MNHEY, CDR2 SVGAGI. This CDR3 is CASSSIDRVGNSPLHF. Written as DNA, the CDR3 is TGTGCCAGCAGTTCAATCGACAGGGTGGGGAATTCACCCCTCCACTTT.

This chain uses TRBV5-1 with TRBJ2-1; the D gene is possibly TRBD1 (6 bases). Germline-derived CDR1 and CDR2 are SGHRS and YFSETQ. V was shortened by 0 bases and J by 6 bases, with 7 bases between the two germline ends. The CDR3 extends over 13 amino acids. In DNA, the CDR3 is TGCGCCAGCAGCTTGGACAGGGTCAATGAGCAGTTCTTC. This encodes CASSLDRVNEQFF.

This clone came up once. V and J are TRBV9 and TRBJ2-7; TRBD2 aligns across 9 bases. The CDR3 spans 14 residues. After removal of 4 bases from V and 7 bases from J, the junction contained 9 bases not matched to a gene. From germline, CDR1 is SGDLS and CDR2 YYNGEE. The CDR3 protein is CASSPSGESWEQYF. The CDR3 nucleotides read TGTGCCAGCAGCCCTAGCGGGGAGTCTTGGGAGCAGTACTTC.

This chain joins TRBV19 and TRBJ1-4, with 8 nucleotides matching TRBD1. V gave up 5 bases and J gave up 7 bases; unmatched junction bases: 6. Germline-derived CDR1 and CDR2 are LNHDA and SQIVND (reference sequence). The CDR3 runs 14 residues. CDR3 DNA sequence: TGTGCCAGTAGTGACAGGGGCAGGGGTGAAAAACTGTTTTTT. Amino acids: CASSDRGRGEKLFF.

The chain is built from TRBV20-1 and TRBJ2-3; D possibly corresponds to TRBD1 (5 bases). The CDR3 extends over 11 amino acids. Germline V gene lookup returns CDR1 DFQATT and CDR2 SNEGSKA (reference sequence). The V end lost 5 bases, the J end lost 4 bases, and 7 bases lay between the germline ends. The CDR3 here is CSAPRADTQYF. The CDR3 coding sequence is TGCAGTGCTCCCAGGGCAGATACGCAGTATTTT.